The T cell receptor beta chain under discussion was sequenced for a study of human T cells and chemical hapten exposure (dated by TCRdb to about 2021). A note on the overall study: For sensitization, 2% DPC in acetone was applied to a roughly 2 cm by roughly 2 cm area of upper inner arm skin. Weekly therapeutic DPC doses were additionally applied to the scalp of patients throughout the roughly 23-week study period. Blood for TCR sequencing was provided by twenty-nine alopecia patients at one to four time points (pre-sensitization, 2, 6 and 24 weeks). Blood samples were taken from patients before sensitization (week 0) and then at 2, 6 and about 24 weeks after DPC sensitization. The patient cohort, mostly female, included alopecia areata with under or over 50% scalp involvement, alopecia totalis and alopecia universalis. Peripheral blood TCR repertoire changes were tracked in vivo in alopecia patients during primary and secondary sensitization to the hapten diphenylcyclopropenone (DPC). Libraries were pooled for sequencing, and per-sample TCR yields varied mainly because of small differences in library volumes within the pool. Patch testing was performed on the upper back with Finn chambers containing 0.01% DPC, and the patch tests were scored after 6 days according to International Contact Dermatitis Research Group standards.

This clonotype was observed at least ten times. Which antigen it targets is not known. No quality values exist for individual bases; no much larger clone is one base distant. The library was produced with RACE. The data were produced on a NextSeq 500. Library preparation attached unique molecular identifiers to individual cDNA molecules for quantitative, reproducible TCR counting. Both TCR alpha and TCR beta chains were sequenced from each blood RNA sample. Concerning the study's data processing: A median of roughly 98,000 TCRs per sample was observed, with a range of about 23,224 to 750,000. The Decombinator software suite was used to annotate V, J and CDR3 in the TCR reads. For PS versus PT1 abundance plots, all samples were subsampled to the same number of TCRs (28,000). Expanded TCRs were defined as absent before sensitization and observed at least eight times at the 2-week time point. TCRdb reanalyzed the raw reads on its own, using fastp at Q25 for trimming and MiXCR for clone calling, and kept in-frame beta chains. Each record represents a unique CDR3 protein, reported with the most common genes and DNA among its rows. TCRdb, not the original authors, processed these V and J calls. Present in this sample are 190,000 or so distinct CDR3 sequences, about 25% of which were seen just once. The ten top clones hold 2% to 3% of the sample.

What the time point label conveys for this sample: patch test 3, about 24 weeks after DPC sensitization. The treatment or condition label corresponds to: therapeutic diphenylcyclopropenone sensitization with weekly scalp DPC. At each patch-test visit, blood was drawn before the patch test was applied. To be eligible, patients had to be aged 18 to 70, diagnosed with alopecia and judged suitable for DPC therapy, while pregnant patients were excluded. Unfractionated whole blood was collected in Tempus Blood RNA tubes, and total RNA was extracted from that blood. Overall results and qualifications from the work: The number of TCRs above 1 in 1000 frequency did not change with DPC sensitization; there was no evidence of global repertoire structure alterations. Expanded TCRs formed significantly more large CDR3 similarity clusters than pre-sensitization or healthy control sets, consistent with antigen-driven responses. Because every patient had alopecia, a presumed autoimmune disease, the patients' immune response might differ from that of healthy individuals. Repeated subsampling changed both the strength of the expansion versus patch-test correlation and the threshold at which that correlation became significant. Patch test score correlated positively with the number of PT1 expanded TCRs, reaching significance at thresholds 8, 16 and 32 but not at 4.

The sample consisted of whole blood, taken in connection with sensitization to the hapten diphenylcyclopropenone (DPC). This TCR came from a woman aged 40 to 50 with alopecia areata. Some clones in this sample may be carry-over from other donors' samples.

The CDR3 protein sequence reads: CSVAKRQGLAGVHEQYF. The sequenced DNA is TGCAGCGTTGCCAAAAGACAGGGACTAGCGGGAGTACACGAGCAGTACTTC. The rearrangement joined TRBV29-1 to TRBJ2-7, and 14 bases in between align with TRBD2. CDR1 and CDR2 (SQVTM, ANQGSEA) derive from the germline V gene. The CDR3 has 17 amino acids, counting the end cysteine and phenylalanine. The retained sequence is limited to the CDR3, 51 bases, with the frame set at the first base. Ends trimmed: V by 4 bases, J by 5 bases; bases unmatched to a gene: 13.